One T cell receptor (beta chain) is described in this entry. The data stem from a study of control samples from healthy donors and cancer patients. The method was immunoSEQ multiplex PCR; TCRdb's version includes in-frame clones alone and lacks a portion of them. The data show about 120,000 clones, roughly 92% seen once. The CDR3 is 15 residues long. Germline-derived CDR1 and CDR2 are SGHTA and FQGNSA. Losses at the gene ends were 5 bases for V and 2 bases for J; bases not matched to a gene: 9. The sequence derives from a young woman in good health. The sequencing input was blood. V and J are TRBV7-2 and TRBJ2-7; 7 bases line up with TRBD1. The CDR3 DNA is TGTGCCAGCAGCCCAAGATCGACAGGGCCCTACGAGCAGTACTTC. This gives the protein CASSPRSTGPYEQYF. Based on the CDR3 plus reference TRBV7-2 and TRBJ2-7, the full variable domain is GAGVSQSPSNKVTEKGKDVELRCDPISGHTALYWYRQSLGQGLEFLIYFQGNSAPDKSGLPSDRFSAERTGGSVSTLTIQRTQQEDSAVYLCASSPRSTGPYEQYFGPGTRLTVT.